The 13 T cell receptor beta chains listed next were all sequenced from one sample in a study of blood T cells in healthy people across ages. The use of a sample-barcoded 5' primer and a J-beta primer mix characterized a second PCR of roughly 7 to 12 cycles. TCRdb processed the 5' RACE reads anew with MiXCR; each CDR3 protein has one entry. The table records 600,000 or so distinct CDR3 sequences, more than 45% of them present only once. What was sequenced was blood. The receptor source for this set is an elderly man in good health.

The genes are TRBV6-5 and TRBJ2-3; 10 positions agree with TRBD2. The V segment lost 8 bases and the J segment 2 bases; nucleotides outside the gene matches: 16. The germline V gene has CDR1 MNHEY and CDR2 SVGAGI. The CDR3 runs to 18 residues. This chain's CDR3 is CASGYRAGGSSNTDTQYF. DNA for the CDR3: TGTGCCAGCGGGTACCGAGCGGGAGGGTCCTCTAACACAGATACGCAGTATTTT.

As for this clonotype: One junction end disagrees with the germline gene, perhaps due to a read error. The chain combines TRBV9 with TRBJ2-3; 13 bases fit TRBD2. This CDR3 contains 16 residues. The germline CDR1 and CDR2 sequences are SGDLS and YYNGEE. CDR3 DNA sequence: TGTGCCAGCAGCGTAGCCGGACTAGCGGGAGTTGATACGGAGTATTTT. Residues: CASSVAGLAGVDTEYF.

The chain carries TRBV20-1 and TRBJ2-3, with a weak D call TRBD2 (6 bases). Looked up from germline, CDR1 is DFQATT and CDR2 is SNEGSKA (reference sequence). Between the trimmed V and J ends, which lost 4 bases and 5 bases, there was a span of 16 bases. The CDR3 consists of 14 residues. Here the CDR3 reads CSATAGAGRDTQYF. The DNA of the CDR3 is TGCAGTGCTACCGCCGGCGCGGGAAGAGATACGCAGTATTTT.

Only a few counts were recorded for this clonotype. The chain has TRBV7-2 and TRBJ2-1, with TRBD2 identical over 9 bases. V lost 1 base and J lost 7; bases outside the gene matches: 11. This CDR3 comprises 17 residues. Germline CDR1 and CDR2: SGHTA and FQGNSA. As DNA, the CDR3 is TGTGCCAGCAGCTTAGTTGCGTGGGCTAGCGGGGAAAATGAGCAGTTCTTC. Translating gives CASSLVAWASGENEQFF.

Many counts were recorded for this clonotype. The CDR3 DNA sequence: TGTGCCAGCAGTTACGCCTCAGACAGGGGAGATGGACAAGAGACCCAGTACTTC. Its translation: CASSYASDRGDGQETQYF. The J gene is TRBJ2-5, the V gene TRBV6-5; 8 positions agree with TRBD1. Per the germline V gene, CDR1 is MNHEY and CDR2 is SVGAGI. The CDR3 runs to 18 residues. Trimming removed 2 bases from V and 2 bases from J; junction bases left unmatched: 13.

The chain couples TRBV27 to TRBJ2-1; D call uncertain. There are 15 residues in the CDR3. In germline, CDR1 is MNHEY, CDR2 SMNVEV (reference sequence). V was trimmed by 3 bases and J by 0 bases, leaving 9 bases between them. CDR3 in DNA: TGTGCCAGCAGTTTGACTTCCTACTCCTACAATGAGCAGTTCTTC. Translating it yields CASSLTSYSYNEQFF.

This clonotype was detected many times. The chain joins TRBV6-5 to TRBJ2-7, with 10 bases fitting TRBD2. CDR1 and CDR2 (germline): MNHEY, SVGAGI. The CDR3 length is 16 residues. The V segment lost 2 bases and the J segment 6 bases; nucleotides outside the gene matches: 10. CDR3 DNA: TGTGCCAGCAGTTACGGGATAGCGGGAGGAATCCGCGAGCAGTACTTC. Protein: CASSYGIAGGIREQYF.

This clonotype occurred many times. The CDR3 sequence is CSAIGRGRHSSGANVLTF. The CDR3 nucleotides are TGCAGTGCTATAGGGCGGGGCAGACATTCCTCTGGGGCCAACGTCCTGACTTTC. J is TRBJ2-6 and V is TRBV20-1, with a possible D match to TRBD2 (6 bases). The germline V gene encodes CDR1 DFQATT and CDR2 SNEGSKA (reference sequence). The V and J ends lost 4 bases and 0 bases respectively, with 19 bases between them. The CDR3 covers 18 residues.

This clonotype occurred many times. This chain connects TRBV6-6 to TRBJ1-2; 9 bases fit TRBD1. With 10 bases clipped from V and 6 bases from J, the junction kept 12 bases outside the gene matches. CDR1 and CDR2 (germline): MNHNY, SVGAGI (reference sequence). CDR3 size: 14 residues. The chain's CDR3 is CATGRDRATDGYTF. The CDR3 DNA follows: TGTGCCACGGGTCGGGACAGGGCTACTGATGGCTACACCTTC.

The chain is built from TRBV20-1 and TRBJ2-3; 8 bases fit TRBD2. The CDR3 length is 15 residues. CDR1 is DFQATT, CDR2 SNEGSKA, per germline (reference sequence). With V trimmed by 5 bases and J by 4 bases, 11 bases remained unmatched. The CDR3 is CSASRPGLDPDTQYF. DNA for the CDR3: TGCAGTGCTTCAAGGCCGGGACTAGACCCAGATACGCAGTATTTT.

The chain combines TRBV27 with TRBJ2-7; 11 positions agree with TRBD1. Germline trimming cut 4 bases from V and 0 bases from J; bases unmatched to any gene: 8. Germline assignment: CDR1 MNHEY and CDR2 SMNVEV (reference sequence). CDR3 length equals 17 residues. The CDR3 DNA follows: TGTGCCAGCAGTTCCGGACAGGGGGCTTCATTCTCCTACGAGCAGTACTTC. Protein product: CASSSGQGASFSYEQYF.

A note on this clonotype: One end of the junction does not line up with germline, which may come from a read error. The chain combines TRBV20-1 with TRBJ1-2, with no clear D. Germline CDR1 is DFQATT and CDR2 is SNEGSKA (reference sequence). This CDR3 contains 15 residues. CDR3 coding DNA: TGCGGTGCTAGAGATCGGGGAGGGCTCGGGTATGGCTACACCTTC. This codes for CGARDRGGLGYGYTF.

The gene calls are TRBV27 and TRBJ2-5; TRBD1 matches at 8 bases. The end of the DNA is better explained by TRBJ2-7, so the J call may be wrong. Germline values: CDR1 MNHEY, CDR2 SMNVEV (reference sequence). This CDR3 comprises 13 residues. For the CDR3, the DNA is TGTGCCAGCAGAACGACAGGGGTATACGAGCAGTACTTC. Its protein product is CASRTTGVYEQYF.